This entry concerns a single TCR beta chain. At one of its ends the junction is not consistent with the germline gene, which may arise from a read error. RNA transcripts gave rise to amplified TCR beta CDR3 regions. HTBI primers were used for first-round RT-PCR of the TCR CDR3. MiXCR, applied by TCRdb to the multiplex PCR reads, yields one record per CDR3 protein. The table records around 300,000 distinct CDR3 sequences, about 16% of them present only once. PBMCs were sourced from roughly 9.3 ml fresh peripheral blood. This specimen belongs to a study of T cells in Graves' hyperthyroidism and ophthalmopathy. Germline CDR1 is SGHDT and CDR2 is YYEEEE. The CDR3 has 15 residues.

The source material was blood. V gene TRBV5-6 combines with J gene TRBJ1-4; D is undetermined. This clonotype originated in a woman between 45 and 60 years old with Graves' hyperthyroidism that later progressed to Graves' ophthalmopathy. This CDR3 is CASSSDRAFREKLLF. The CDR3 coding sequence is TGTGCCAGCAGCTCGGATCGGGCCTTCCGTGAAAAACTGCTTTTT.